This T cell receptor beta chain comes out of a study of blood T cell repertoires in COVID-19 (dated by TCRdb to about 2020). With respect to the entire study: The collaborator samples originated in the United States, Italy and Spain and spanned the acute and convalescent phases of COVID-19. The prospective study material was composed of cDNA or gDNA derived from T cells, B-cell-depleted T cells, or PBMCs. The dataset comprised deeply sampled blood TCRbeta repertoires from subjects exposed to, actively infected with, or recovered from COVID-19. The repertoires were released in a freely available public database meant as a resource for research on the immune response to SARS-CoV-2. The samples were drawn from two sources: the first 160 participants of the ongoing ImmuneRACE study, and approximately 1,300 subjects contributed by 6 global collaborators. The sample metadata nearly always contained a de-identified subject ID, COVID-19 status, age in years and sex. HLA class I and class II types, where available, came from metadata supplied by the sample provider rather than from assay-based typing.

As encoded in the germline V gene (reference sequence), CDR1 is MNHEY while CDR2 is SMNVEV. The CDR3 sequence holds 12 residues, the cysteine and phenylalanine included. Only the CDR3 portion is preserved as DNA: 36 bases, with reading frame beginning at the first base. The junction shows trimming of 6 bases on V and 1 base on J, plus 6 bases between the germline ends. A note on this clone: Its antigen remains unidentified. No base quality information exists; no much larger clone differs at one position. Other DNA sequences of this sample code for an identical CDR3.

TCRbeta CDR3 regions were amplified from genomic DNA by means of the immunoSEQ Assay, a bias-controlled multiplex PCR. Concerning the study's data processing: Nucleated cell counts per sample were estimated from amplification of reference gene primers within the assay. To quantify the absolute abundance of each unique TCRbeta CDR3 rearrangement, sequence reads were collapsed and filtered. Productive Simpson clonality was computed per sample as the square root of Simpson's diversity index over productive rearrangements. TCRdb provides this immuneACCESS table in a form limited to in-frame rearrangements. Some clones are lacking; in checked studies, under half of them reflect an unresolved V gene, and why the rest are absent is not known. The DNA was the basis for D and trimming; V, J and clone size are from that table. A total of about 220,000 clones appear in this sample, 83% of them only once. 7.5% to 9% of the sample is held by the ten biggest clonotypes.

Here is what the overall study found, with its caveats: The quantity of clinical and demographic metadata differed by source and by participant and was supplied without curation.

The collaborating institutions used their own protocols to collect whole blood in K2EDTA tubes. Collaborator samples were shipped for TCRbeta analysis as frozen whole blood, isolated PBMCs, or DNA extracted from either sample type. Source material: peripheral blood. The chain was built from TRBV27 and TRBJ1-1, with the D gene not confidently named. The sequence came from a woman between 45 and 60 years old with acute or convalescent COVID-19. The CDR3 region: CASRDRNTEAFF. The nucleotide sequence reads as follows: TGTGCCAGCAGAGATAGGAACACTGAAGCTTTCTTT.